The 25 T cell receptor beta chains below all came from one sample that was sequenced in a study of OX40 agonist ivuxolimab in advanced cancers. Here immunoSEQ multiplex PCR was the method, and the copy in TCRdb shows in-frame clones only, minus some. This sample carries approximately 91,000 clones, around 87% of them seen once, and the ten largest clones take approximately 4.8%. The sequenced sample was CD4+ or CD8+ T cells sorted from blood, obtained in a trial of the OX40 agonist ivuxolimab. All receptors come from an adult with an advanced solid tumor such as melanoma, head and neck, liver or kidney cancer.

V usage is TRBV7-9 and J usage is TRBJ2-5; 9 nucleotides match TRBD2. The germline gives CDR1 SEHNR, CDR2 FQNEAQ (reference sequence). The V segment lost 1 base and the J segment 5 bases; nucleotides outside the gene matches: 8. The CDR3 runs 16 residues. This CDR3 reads CASSLGVSGSRETQYF. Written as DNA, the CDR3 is TGTGCCAGCAGCTTAGGGGTTAGCGGGAGCCGTGAGACCCAGTACTTC.

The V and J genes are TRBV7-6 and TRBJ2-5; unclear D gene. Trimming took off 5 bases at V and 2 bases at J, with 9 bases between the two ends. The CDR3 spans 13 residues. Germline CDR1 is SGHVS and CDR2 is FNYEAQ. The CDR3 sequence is CASSLIPQETQYF. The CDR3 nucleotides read TGTGCCAGCAGCCTAATACCGCAAGAGACCCAGTACTTC. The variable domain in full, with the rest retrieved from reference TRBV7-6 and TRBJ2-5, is GAGVSQSPRYKVTKRGQDVALRCDPISGHVSLYWYRQALGQGPEFLTYFNYEAQQDKSGLPNDRFSAERPEGSISTLTIQRTEQRDSAMYRCASSLIPQETQYFGPGTRLLVL.

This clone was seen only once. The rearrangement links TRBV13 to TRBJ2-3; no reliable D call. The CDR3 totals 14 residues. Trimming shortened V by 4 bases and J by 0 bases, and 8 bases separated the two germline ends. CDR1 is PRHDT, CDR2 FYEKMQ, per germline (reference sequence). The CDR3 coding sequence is TGTGCCAGCAGCTCTTCGGTTAGCACAGATACGCAGTATTTT. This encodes CASSSSVSTDTQYF.

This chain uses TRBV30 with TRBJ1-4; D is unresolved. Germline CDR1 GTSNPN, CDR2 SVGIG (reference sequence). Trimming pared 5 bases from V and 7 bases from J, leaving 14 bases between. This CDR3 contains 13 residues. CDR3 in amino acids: CAWGPAVGEKLFF. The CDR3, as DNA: TGTGCCTGGGGACCCGCAGTGGGTGAAAAACTGTTTTTT.

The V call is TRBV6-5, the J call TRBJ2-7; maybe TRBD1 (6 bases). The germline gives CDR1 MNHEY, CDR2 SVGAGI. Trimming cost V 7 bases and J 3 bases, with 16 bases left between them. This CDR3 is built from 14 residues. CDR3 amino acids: CASKQTGDLYEQYF. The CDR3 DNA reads TGTGCCAGCAAGCAGACAGGCGATCTCTACGAGCAGTACTTC.

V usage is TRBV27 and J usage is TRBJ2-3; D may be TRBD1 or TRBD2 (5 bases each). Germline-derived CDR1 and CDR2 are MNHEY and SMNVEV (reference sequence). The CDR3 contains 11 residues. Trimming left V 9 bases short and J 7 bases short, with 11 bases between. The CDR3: CARDGGYTQYF. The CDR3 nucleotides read TGTGCCAGGGATGGGGGTTATACGCAGTATTTT.

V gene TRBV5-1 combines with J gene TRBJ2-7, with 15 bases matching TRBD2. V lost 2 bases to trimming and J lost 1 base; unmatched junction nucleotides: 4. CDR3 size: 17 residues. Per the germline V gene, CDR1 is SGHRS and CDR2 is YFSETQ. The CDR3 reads CASSLTGLAGGSYEQYF. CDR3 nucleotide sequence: TGCGCCAGCAGCTTAACGGGACTAGCGGGAGGATCCTACGAGCAGTACTTC.

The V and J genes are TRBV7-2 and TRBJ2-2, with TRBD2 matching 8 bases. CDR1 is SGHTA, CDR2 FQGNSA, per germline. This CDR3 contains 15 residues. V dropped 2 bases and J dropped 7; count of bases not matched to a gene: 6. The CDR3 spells CASSLSSGMVGELFF. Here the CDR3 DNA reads TGTGCCAGCAGCTTAAGTAGCGGGATGGTCGGGGAGCTGTTTTTT.

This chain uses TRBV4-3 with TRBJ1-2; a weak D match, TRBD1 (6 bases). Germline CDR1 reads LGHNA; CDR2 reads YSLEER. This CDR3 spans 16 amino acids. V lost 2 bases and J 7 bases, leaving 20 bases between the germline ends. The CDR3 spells CASSQSGNGGAGGYTF. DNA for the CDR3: TGCGCCAGCAGCCAAAGCGGGAACGGGGGCGCTGGTGGCTACACCTTC.

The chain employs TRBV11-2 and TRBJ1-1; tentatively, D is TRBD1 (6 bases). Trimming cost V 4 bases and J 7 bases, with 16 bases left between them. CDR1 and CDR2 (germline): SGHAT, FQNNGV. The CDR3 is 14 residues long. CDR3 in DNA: TGTGCCAGCAGCTCACAAACAGGGATTGGTGAAGCTTTCTTT. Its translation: CASSSQTGIGEAFF.

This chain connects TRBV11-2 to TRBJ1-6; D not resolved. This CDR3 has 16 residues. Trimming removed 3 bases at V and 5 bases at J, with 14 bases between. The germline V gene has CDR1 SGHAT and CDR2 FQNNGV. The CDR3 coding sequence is TGTGCCAGCAGCTTCCAAGGCATGATCAATAATTCACCCCTCCACTTT. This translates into CASSFQGMINNSPLHF.

The DNA for the CDR3 is TGCAGCGTTGAACGGACAGGGACGGGCACTGAAGCTTTCTTT. Protein sequence: CSVERTGTGTEAFF. The V gene is TRBV29-1, the J gene TRBJ1-1; 8 nucleotides line up with TRBD1. Germline-derived CDR1 and CDR2 are SQVTM and ANQGSEA. The trim removed 2 bases at V and 4 bases at J, leaving 6 bases unmatched. The CDR3 extends over 14 amino acids.

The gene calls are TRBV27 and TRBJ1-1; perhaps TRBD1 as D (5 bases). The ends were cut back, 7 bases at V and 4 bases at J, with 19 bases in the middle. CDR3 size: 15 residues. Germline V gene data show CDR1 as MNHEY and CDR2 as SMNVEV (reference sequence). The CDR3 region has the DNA TGTGCCAGCAATCTGAGGAACCTGGGGGGCACTGAAGCTTTCTTT. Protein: CASNLRNLGGTEAFF.

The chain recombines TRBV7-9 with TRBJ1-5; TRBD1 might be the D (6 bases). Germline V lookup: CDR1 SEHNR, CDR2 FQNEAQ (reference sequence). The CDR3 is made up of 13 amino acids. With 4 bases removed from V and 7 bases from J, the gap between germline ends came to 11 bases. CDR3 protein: CASSSQGGQPQHF. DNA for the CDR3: TGTGCCAGCAGCTCACAGGGTGGCCAGCCCCAGCATTTT.

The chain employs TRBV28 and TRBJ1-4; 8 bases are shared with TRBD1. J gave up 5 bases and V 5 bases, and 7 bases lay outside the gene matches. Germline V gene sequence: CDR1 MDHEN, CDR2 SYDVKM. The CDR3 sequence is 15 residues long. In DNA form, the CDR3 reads TGTGCCAGCAGTATAACAGGGGGGCAGAATGAAAAACTGTTTTTT. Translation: CASSITGGQNEKLFF. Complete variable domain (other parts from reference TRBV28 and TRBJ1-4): DVKVTQSSRYLVKRTGEKVFLECVQDMDHENMFWYRQDPGLGLRLIYFSYDVKMKEKGDIPEGYSVSREKKERFSLILESASTNQTSMYLCASSITGGQNEKLFFGSGTQLSVL.

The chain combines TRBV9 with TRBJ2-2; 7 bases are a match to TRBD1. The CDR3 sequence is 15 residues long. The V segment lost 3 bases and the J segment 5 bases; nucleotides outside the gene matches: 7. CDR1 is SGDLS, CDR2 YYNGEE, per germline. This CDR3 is CASSERTGETGELFF. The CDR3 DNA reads TGTGCCAGCAGCGAAAGAACAGGGGAAACCGGGGAGCTGTTTTTT.

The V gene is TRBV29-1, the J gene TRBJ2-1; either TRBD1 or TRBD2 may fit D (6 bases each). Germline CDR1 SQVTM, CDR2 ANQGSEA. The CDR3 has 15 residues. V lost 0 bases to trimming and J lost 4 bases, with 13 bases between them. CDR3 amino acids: CSVEDPGAVYNEQFF. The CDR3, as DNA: TGCAGCGTTGAAGACCCGGGGGCGGTTTACAATGAGCAGTTCTTC.

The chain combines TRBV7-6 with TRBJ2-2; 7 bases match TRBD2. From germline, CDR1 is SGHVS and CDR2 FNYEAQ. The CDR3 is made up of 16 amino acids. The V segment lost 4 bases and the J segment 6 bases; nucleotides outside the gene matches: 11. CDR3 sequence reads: CASSSTSAAGAGELFF. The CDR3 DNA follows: TGTGCCAGCAGCTCCACTTCGGCTGCGGGGGCCGGGGAGCTGTTTTTT.

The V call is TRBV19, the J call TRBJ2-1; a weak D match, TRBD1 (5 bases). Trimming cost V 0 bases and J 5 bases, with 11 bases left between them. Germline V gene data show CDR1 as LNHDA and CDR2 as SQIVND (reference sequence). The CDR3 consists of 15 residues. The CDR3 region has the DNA TGTGCCAGTAGTATAGATCGAGGACAAGACAATGAGCAGTTCTTC. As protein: CASSIDRGQDNEQFF. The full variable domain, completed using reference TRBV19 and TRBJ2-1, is DGGITQSPKYLFRKEGQNVTLSCEQNLNHDAMYWYRQDPGQGLRLIYYSQIVNDFQKGDIAEGYSVSREKKESFPLTVTSAQKNPTAFYLCASSIDRGQDNEQFFGPGTRLTVL.

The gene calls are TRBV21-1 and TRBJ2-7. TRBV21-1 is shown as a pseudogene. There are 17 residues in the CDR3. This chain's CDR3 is CASSKFYGPRTGYEQYV. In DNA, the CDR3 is TGTGCCAGCAGCAAATTCTACGGGCCCCGGACCGGCTACGAGCAGTACGTC.

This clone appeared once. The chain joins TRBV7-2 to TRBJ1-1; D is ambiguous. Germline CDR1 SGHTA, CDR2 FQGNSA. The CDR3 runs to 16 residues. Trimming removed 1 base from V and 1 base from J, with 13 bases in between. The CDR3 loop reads CASSLGVGVSNTEAFF. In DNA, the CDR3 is TGTGCCAGCAGCTTAGGCGTGGGAGTTTCGAACACTGAAGCTTTCTTT.

This chain's CDR3 is CASRPPGQGYGYTF. The CDR3 bases are TGCGCCAGCAGACCCCCGGGACAGGGATATGGCTACACCTTC. The chain carries TRBV5-1 and TRBJ1-2; 9 nucleotides agree with TRBD1. V shed 5 bases and J 5 bases; nucleotides not matched to a gene: 7. Germline CDR1 and CDR2: SGHRS and YFSETQ. This CDR3 comprises 14 residues. The full variable domain, in which reference TRBV5-1 and TRBJ1-2 provide the parts outside the CDR3, is KAGVTQTPRYLIKTRGQQVTLSCSPISGHRSVSWYQQTPGQGLQFLFEYFSETQRNKGNFPGRFSGRQFSNSRSEMNVSTLELGDSALYLCASRPPGQGYGYTFGSGTRLTVV.

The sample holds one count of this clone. CDR3 sequence reads: CASSQAVPQGIGSTDTQYF. Written as DNA, the CDR3 is TGTGCCAGCAGCCAAGCCGTCCCTCAGGGAATTGGGAGCACAGATACGCAGTATTTT. V is TRBV4-2 and J is TRBJ2-3, with a possible D match to TRBD1 (5 bases). V shed 1 base and J shed 0 bases, with 20 bases lying between them. CDR1 and CDR2 (germline): LGHNA, YNFKEQ. This CDR3 comprises 19 residues.

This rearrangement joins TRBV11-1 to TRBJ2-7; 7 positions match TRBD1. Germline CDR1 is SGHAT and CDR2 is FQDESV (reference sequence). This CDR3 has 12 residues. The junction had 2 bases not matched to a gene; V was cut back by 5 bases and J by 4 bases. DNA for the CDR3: TGTGCCAGCAGCGTGACAGGGTACGAGCAGTACTTC. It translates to CASSVTGYEQYF.

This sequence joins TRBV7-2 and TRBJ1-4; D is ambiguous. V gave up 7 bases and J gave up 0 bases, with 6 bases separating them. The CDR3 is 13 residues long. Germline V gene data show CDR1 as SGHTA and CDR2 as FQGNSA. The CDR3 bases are TGTGCCAGCAAAGGAACAACTAATGAAAAACTGTTTTTT. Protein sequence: CASKGTTNEKLFF.